The present T cell receptor beta chain was sequenced within a study of CD8+CD57+ T cells in acquired aplastic anemia. Profiles of TCR beta VDJ and CDR3 were generated from a genomic DNA template. TCRdb processed the reads anew with MiXCR; each CDR3 protein has one entry. The data show more than 100,000 distinct CDR3 sequences, 48% seen once. This sequence was found in a human donor in good health, serving as a control. Sequencing input: sorted CD4+, CD8+, or CD8+CD57+ T cells (not recorded which) from PBMCs.

The CDR3 is CSVQDTRTQYF. CDR3 nucleotide sequence: TGCAGCGTGCAGGACACCAGGACCCAGTACTTC. The rearrangement links TRBV29-1 to TRBJ2-5, with D maybe TRBD1 (5 bases). V was clipped by 6 bases and J by 7 bases, with 12 bases between them. The germline CDR1 and CDR2 sequences are SQVTM and ANQGSEA. This CDR3 has 11 residues.